A single sample gave rise to the 7 T cell receptor beta chains below, sequenced in a study of a mutant IDH1 vaccine in newly diagnosed glioma. Profiled with immunoSEQ multiplex PCR; TCRdb holds only in-frame clones, not every one. The top ten hold about 14% of the sample, which has tens of thousands of clones, approximately 84% seen once. These receptors have no identified antigens. Time point in this sample: week 23, last vaccination. Doses comprised 300 ug of mutant IDH1 20-mer peptide each, plus topical imiquimod. The sample was PBMCs, taken from a glioma patient whose treatment included an IDH1 peptide vaccine. These receptors were collected from a man between 18 and 29 years old with glioma.

The chain uses TRBV5-1 and TRBJ2-4, with a weak D call TRBD2 (5 bases). CDR3 length: 16 residues. The germline gives CDR1 SGHRS, CDR2 YFSETQ. Trimming removed 4 bases at V and 0 bases at J, with 14 bases between. The CDR3 DNA is TGCGCCAGCAGCACCCTAAGCGGACTAGCCAAAAACATTCAGTACTTC. Translation gives CASSTLSGLAKNIQYF.

The rearrangement links TRBV21-1 to TRBJ2-2. TRBV21-1 is listed as a pseudogene. CDR3 size: 15 residues. Here the CDR3 reads CASSKESPLGYELFF. The CDR3 DNA is TGTGCCAGCAGCAAAGAATCCCCGCTAGGGTATGAACTGTTTTTT.

The CDR3 bases are TGCACCAGCAGCCAAGAAAGGCAGGGGCTTTATTGCGAACAAGAGGCGCAGTATTTT. As protein: CTSSQERQGLYCEQEAQYF. The chain employs TRBV1 and TRBJ2-3; the table names TRBD1, a call not compared with the DNA. TRBV1 is deemed a pseudogene. This CDR3 is built from 19 residues.

This chain joins TRBV7-9 and TRBJ1-1; TRBD1 is a possible D gene (5 bases). CDR1 is SEHNR, CDR2 FQNEAQ, per germline (reference sequence). CDR3 length: 15 amino acids. V lost 5 bases to trimming and J lost 13 bases, with 26 bases between them. The chain's CDR3 is CASSPESGTASRGFF. The CDR3 DNA is TGTGCCAGCAGCCCAGAGTCCGGGACGGCTTCTCGAGGTTTCTTT.

The V gene is TRBV12-5, the J gene TRBJ2-7; no firm D call. The CDR3 extends over 13 amino acids. In germline, CDR1 is LGHNT, CDR2 FRNRAP. The V gene lost 0 bases and the J gene lost 2 bases, with 5 bases spanning the gap. The chain's CDR3 is CASGLVQAYEQYF. CDR3 sequence (DNA): TGTGCTAGTGGTTTGGTACAAGCCTACGAGCAGTACTTC.

The CDR3, as DNA: TGTGCCAGCAGTTTCGGCAGGTTCTACGAGCAGTACTTC. It is translated as CASSFGRFYEQYF. The gene calls are TRBV27 and TRBJ2-7; D remains ambiguous. The germline V gene encodes CDR1 MNHEY and CDR2 SMNVEV (reference sequence). The CDR3 runs 13 residues. The V gene lost 3 bases and the J gene lost 3 bases, with 9 bases spanning the gap.

This clone has a single count. Other DNA sequences in the same sample also yield this CDR3. V is TRBV5-1 and J is TRBJ2-5; D is undetermined. The CDR3 loop spans 11 amino acids. The V gene's germline CDR1 is SGHRS and CDR2 YFSETQ. Trimming removed 2 bases at V and 1 base at J, with 0 bases between. The chain's CDR3 is CASSFQETQYF. CDR3 in DNA: TGCGCCAGCAGCTTCCAAGAGACCCAGTACTTC.